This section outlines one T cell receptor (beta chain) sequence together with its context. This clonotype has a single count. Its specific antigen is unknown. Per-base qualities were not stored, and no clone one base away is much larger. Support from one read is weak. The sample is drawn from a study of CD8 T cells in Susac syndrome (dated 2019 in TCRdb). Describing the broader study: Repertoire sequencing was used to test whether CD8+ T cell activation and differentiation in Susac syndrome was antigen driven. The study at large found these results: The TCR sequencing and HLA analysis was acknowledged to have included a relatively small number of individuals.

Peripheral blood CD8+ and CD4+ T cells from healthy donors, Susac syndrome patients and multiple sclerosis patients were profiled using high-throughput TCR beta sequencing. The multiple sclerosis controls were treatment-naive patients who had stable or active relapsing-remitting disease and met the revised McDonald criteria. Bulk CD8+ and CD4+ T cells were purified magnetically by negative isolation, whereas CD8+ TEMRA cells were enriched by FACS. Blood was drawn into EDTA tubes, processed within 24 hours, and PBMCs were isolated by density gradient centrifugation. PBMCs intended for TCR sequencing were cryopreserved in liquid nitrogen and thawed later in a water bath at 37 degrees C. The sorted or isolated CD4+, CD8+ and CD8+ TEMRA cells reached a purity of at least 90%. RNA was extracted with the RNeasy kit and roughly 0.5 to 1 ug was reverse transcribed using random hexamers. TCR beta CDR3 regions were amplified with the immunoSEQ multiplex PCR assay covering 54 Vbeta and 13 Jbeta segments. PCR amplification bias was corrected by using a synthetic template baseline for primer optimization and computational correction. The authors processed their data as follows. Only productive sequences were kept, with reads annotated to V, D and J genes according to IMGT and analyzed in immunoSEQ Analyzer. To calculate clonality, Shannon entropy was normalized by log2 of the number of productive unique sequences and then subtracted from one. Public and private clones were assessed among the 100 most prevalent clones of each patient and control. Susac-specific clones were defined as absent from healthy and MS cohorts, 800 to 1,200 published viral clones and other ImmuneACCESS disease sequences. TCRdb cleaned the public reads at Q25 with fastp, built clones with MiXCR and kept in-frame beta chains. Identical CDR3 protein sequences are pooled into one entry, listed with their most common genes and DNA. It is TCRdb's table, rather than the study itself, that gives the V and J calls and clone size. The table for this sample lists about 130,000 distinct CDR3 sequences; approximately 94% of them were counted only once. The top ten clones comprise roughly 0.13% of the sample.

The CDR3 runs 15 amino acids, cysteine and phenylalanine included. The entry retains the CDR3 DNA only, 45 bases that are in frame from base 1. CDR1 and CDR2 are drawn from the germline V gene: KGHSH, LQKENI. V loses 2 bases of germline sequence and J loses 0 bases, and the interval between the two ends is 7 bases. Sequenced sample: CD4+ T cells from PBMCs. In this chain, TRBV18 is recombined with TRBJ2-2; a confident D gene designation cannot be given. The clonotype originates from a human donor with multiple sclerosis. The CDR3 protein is CASSPDAPNTGELFF. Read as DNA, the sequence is TGTGCCAGCTCACCAGACGCGCCGAACACCGGGGAGCTGTTTTTT.